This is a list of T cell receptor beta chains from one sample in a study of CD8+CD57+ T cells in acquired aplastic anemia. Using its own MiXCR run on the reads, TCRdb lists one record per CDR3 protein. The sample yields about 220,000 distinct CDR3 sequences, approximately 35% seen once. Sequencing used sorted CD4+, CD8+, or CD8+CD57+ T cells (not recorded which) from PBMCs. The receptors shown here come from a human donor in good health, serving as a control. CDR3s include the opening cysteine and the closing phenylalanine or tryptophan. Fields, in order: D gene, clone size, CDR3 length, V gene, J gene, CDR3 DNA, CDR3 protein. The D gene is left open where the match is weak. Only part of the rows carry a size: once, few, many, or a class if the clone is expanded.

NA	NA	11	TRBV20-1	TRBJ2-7	TGCAGTGCCCACCAGGGGAACGAGCAGTACTTC	CSAHQGNEQYF
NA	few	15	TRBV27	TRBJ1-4	TGTGCCAGCAGTCCCAGCTATGCAACTAATGAAAAACTGTTTTTT	CASSPSYATNEKLFF
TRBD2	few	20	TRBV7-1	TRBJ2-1	TGTGCCAGCAGCTCCCCGGGAAGGACTAGCGGGGGACGATCCTACAATGAGCAGTTCTTC	CASSSPGRTSGGRSYNEQFF
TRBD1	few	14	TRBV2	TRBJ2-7	TGTGCCAGCAGCTTAAAGGACAGGCCGGAGGAGCAGTACTTC	CASSLKDRPEEQYF
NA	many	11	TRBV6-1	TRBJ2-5	TGTGCCAGCAGCCCATTCGAGACCCAGTACTTC	CASSPFETQYF
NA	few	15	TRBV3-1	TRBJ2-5	TGTGCCAGCAGCCGGGGGGCCCAGGACCAAGAGACCCAGTACTTC	CASSRGAQDQETQYF
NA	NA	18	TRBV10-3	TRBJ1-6	TGTGCCATCAGTGAACTTGGCAGGGGTAGCTCCTATAATTCACCCCTCCACTTT	CAISELGRGSSYNSPLHF
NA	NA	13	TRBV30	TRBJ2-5	TGTGCCTGGAGTGTTCGCCAGCAAGAGACCCAGTACTTC	CAWSVRQQETQYF
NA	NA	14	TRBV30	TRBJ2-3	TGTGCCTGGAGTGCGGGCTTTGGCACAGATACGCAGTATTTT	CAWSAGFGTDTQYF
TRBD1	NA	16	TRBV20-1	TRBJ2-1	TGCAGTGCTAGGGGGCCTCCCGGGACAGGGCGGAATGAGCAGTTCTTC	CSARGPPGTGRNEQFF
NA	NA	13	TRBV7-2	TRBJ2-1	TGTGCCAGCAGCTTAGCGGGTAACAATGAGCAGTTCTTC	CASSLAGNNEQFF
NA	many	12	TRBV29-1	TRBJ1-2	TGCAGCGCGGGAGGGGCGGGCTATGGCTACACCTTC	CSAGGAGYGYTF
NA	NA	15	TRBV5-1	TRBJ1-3	TGCGCCAGCAGCCTAACTCACGGGAGGGGAAACACCATATATTTT	CASSLTHGRGNTIYF
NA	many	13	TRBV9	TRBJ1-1	TGTGCCAGCAGCGTAGTCAGGTACACTGAAGCTTTCTTT	CASSVVRYTEAFF
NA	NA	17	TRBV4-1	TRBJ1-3	TGCGCCAGCAGCCAACCGCAAGACGGGAACTCTGGAAACACCATATATTTT	CASSQPQDGNSGNTIYF
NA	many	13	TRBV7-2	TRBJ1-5	TGTGCCAGCAGCTTATCAAGGGGTCGGGCCCAGCATTTT	CASSLSRGRAQHF
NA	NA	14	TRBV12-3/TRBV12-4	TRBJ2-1	TGTGCCAGCAGTTTCCGGGCAGGGCTCAATGAGCAGTTCTTC	CASSFRAGLNEQFF
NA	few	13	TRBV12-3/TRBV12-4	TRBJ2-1	TGTGCCAGCAGTTTCCCACAGGGCGATGAGCAGTTCTTC	CASSFPQGDEQFF
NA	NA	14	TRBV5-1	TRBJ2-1	TGCGCCAGCAGCGCCGGACAGTTGTACAATGAGCAGTTCTTC	CASSAGQLYNEQFF
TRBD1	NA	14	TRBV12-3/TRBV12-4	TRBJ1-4	TGTGCCAGCAGGTGGACAGGTTTAGGTGAAAAACTGTTTTTT	CASRWTGLGEKLFF
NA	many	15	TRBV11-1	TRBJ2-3	TGTGCCAGCAGCTTAGGTAGCGCCAGCACAGATACGCAGTATTTT	CASSLGSASTDTQYF
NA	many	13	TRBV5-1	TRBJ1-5	TGCGCCAGCAGCTTGGCTGTCGATCAGCCCCAGCATTTT	CASSLAVDQPQHF
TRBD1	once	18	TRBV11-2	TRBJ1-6	TGTGCCAGCAGCAAAGGGACAGGGTGTTTATCGAGTAATTCACCCCTCCACTTT	CASSKGTGCLSSNSPLHF
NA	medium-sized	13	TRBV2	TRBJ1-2	TGTGCCAGCAGCTTGAATGAGGAGGGTGGCTACACCTTC	CASSLNEEGGYTF
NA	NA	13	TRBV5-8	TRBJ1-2	TGTGCCAGCAGCCGAGTATTAGGGGAAGGCTACACCTTC	CASSRVLGEGYTF
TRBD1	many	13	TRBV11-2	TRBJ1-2	TGTGCCAGCAGCTTAGGGTCCGGGACAGGGGACCTATTC	CASSLGSGTGDLF
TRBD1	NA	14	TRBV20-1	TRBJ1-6	TGCAGTGCTAGCGACAGGGGCGATGATTCACCCCTCCACTTT	CSASDRGDDSPLHF
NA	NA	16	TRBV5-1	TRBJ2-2	TGCGCCAGCAGCCCTCGTATAGGCGCGAACACCGGGGAGCTGTTTTTT	CASSPRIGANTGELFF
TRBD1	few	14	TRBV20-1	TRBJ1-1	TGCAGTGCTGGACTACAGGGGGCAGACACTGAAGCTTTCTTT	CSAGLQGADTEAFF
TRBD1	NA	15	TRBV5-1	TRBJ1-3	TGCGCCAGCAGCTTGGGACAGGGGGCAGATGACACCATATATTTT	CASSLGQGADDTIYF
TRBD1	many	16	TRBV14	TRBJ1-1	TGTGCCAGCAGCCTCTGGACAGGGGGCTTGAACACTGAAGCTTTCTTT	CASSLWTGGLNTEAFF
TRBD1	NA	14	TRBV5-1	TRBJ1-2	TGCGCCAGCAGCGAGACAGGGGCGAACTATGGCTACACCTTC	CASSETGANYGYTF
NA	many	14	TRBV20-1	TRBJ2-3	TGCAGTGCTAGACCCGGGGGTAGTACAGATACGCAGTATTTT	CSARPGGSTDTQYF
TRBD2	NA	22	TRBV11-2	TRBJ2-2	TGTGCCAACAGCTTAGTCCCACCCTCTCTAGCGGGGGGGATCGGAAACACCGGGGAGCTGTTTTTT	CANSLVPPSLAGGIGNTGELFF
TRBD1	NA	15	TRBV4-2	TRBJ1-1	TGTGCCAGCAGCCCGGACAGGGGAGAGAACACTGAAGCTTTCTTT	CASSPDRGENTEAFF
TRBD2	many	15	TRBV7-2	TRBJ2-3	TGTGCCAGCAGCTCGTTACTAGCGGGCACAGATACGCAGTATTTT	CASSSLLAGTDTQYF
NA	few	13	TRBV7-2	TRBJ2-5	TGTGCCAGCAGCCTTAGCAGCCAAGAGACCCAGTACTTC	CASSLSSQETQYF
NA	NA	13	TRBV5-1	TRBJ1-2	TGCGCCAGCAGCCGGGGAGGGGTCTCTGGCTACACCTTC	CASSRGGVSGYTF
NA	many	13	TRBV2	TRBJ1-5	TGTGCCAGCAGTCCACGGGAGGATCAGCCCCAGCATTTT	CASSPREDQPQHF
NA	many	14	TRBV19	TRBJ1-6	TGTGCCAGTAGTATAGGAGGGGCGAATTCACCCCTCCACTTT	CASSIGGANSPLHF
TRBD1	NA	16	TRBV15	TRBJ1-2	TGCGCCACCAGCAGAGAATCCGGACAGGGAGCGGATGGCTACACCTTC	CATSRESGQGADGYTF
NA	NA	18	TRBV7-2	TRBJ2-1	TGTGCCAGCAGCTTATATTCGGCGGTATTGCTACAATGGAATGAGCAGTTCTTC	CASSLYSAVLLQWNEQFF
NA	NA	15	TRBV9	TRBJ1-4	TGTGCCAGCAGCGTAGGAGGGGCCCAATCTGAAAAACTGTTTTTT	CASSVGGAQSEKLFF
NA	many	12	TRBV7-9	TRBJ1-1	TGTGCCAGCACCAGATTTAACACTGAAGCTTTCTTT	CASTRFNTEAFF
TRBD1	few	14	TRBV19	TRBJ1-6	TGTGCCAGTAGTAAGACAGGGGTAGGATCACCCCTCCACTTT	CASSKTGVGSPLHF
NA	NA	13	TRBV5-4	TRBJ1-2	TGTGCCAGCAGCTTGGTGACGGGCTATGGCTACACCTTC	CASSLVTGYGYTF
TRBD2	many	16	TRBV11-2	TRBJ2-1	TGTGCCAGCAGCCCAGGGACTAGCGGGAGTTATAATGAGCAGTTCTTC	CASSPGTSGSYNEQFF
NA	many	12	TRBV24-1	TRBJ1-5	TGTGCCACCAGTGCCACGAATCAGCCCCAGCATTTT	CATSATNQPQHF
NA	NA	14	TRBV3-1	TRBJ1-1	TGTGCCAGCAGCCACAGAGGGCAGGGCACTGAAGCTTTCTTT	CASSHRGQGTEAFF
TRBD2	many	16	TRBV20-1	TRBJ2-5	TGCAGTGCTAGTCCCTTGCTAGCGGGGGCGGGAGAGACCCAGTACTTC	CSASPLLAGAGETQYF
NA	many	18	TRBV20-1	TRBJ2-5	TGCAGTGCTAGAGAAAGGTTGGGGACTCATCTACTAGGAGAGACCCAGTACTTC	CSARERLGTHLLGETQYF
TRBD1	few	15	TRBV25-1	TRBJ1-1	TGTGCCAGCAGTGGAAGGACAGGGTCCTACACTGAAGCTTTCTTT	CASSGRTGSYTEAFF
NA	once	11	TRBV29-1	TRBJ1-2	TGCAGCGCTACAGGGACCTATGGCTACACCTTC	CSATGTYGYTF
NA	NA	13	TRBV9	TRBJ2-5	TGTGCCAGCAGCTTAGCGTCGGACTGGATCCAGTACTTC	CASSLASDWIQYF
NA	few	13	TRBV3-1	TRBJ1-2	TGTGCCAGCAGCCGAAGGGGTACGGATGGCTACACCTTC	CASSRRGTDGYTF